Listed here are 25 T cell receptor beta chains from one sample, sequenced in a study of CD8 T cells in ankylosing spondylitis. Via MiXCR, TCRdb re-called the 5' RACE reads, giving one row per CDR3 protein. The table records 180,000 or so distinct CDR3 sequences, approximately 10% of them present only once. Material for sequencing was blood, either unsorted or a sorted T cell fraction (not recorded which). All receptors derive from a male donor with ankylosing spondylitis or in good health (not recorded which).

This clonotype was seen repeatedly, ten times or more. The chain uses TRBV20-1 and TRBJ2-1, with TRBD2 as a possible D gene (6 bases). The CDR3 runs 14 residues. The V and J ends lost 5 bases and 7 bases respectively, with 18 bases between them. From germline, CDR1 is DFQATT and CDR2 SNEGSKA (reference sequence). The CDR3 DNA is TGCAGTGCTGACCGGGACTCCCCCCATAATGAGCAGTTCTTC. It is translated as CSADRDSPHNEQFF.

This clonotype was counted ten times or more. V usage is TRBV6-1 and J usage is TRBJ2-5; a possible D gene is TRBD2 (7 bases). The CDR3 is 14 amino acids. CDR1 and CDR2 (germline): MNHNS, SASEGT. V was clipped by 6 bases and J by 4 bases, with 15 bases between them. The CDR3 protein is CASRRGGAGETQYF. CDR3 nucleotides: TGTGCCAGCAGGAGAGGGGGGGCAGGAGAGACCCAGTACTTC.

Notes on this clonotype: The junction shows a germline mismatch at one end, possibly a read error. DNA of the CDR3: TGTGCCAGCAGCTCTATGGCGGGAGGGCCGGCGGGCTTC. Translating gives CASSSMAGGPAGF. The chain has TRBV7-2 and TRBJ2-1; 9 positions match TRBD2. The germline V gene has CDR1 SGHTA and CDR2 FQGNSA. The CDR3 contains 13 residues.

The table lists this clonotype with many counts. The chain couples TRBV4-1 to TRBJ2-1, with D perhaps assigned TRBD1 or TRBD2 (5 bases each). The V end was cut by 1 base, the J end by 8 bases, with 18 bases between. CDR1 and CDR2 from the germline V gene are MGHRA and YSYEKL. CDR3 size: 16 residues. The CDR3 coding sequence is TGCGCCAGCAGCCAAGGTGTTTCGACCCGGGGCGATGAGCAGTTCTTC. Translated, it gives CASSQGVSTRGDEQFF.

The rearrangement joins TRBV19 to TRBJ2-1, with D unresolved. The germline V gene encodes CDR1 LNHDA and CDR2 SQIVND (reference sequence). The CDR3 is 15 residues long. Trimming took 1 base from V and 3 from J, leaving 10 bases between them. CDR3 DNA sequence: TGTGCCAGTAGTATAGGGGGTGGTATCTACAATGAGCAGTTCTTC. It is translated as CASSIGGGIYNEQFF.

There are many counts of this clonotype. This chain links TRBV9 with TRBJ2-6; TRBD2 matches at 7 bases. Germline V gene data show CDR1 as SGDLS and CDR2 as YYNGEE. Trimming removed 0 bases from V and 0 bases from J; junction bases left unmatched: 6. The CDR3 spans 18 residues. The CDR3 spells CASSVEVGGSSGANVLTF. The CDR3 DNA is TGTGCCAGCAGCGTAGAGGTAGGCGGGAGCTCTGGGGCCAACGTCCTGACTTTC.

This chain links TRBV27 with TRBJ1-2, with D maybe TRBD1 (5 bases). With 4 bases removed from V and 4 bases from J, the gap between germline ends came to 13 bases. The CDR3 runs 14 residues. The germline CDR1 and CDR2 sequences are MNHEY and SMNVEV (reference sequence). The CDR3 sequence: CASSSRGRGYGYTF. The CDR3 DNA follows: TGTGCCAGCAGTTCCCGAGGGAGGGGCTATGGCTACACCTTC.

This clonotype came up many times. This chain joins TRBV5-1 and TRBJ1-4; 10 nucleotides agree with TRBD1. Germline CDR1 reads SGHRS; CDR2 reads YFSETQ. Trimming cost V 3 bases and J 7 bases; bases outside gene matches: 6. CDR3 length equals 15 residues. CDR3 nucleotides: TGCGCCAGCAGCTGGGTGACAGGGGGCGGTGAAAAACTGTTTTTT. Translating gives CASSWVTGGGEKLFF.

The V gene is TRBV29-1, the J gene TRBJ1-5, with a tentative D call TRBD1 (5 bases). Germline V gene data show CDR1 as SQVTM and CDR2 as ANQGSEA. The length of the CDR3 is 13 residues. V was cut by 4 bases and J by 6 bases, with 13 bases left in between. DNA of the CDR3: TGCAGCGTTGTAGTGGGGGAGAGTCAGCCCCAGCATTTT. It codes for CSVVVGESQPQHF.

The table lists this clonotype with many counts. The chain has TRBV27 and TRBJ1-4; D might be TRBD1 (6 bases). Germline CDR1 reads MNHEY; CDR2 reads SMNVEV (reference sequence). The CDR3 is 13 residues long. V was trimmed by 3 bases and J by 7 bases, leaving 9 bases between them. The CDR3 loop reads CASSFGRGEKLFF. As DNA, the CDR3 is TGTGCCAGCAGTTTCGGCAGGGGTGAAAAACTGTTTTTT.

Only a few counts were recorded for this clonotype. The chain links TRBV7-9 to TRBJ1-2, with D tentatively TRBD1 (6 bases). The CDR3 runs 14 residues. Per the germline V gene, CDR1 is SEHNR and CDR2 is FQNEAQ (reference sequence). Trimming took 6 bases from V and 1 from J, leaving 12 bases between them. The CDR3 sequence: CASRPDSLNYGYTF. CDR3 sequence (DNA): TGTGCCAGCAGGCCGGACAGCCTTAACTATGGCTACACCTTC.

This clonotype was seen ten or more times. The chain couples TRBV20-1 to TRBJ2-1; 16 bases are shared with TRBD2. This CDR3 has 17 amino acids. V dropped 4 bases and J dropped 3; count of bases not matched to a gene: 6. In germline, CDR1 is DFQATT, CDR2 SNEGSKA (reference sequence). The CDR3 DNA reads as TGCAGTGCTAAACTCGGGACTAGCGGGAGGGTCTACAATGAGCAGTTCTTC. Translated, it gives CSAKLGTSGRVYNEQFF.

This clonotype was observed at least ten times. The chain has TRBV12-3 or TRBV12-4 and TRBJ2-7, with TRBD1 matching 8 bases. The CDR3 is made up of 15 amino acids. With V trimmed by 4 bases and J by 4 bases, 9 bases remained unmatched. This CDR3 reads CASSSFMDRVYEQYF. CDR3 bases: TGTGCCAGCAGTTCCTTCATGGACAGGGTTTACGAGCAGTACTTC.

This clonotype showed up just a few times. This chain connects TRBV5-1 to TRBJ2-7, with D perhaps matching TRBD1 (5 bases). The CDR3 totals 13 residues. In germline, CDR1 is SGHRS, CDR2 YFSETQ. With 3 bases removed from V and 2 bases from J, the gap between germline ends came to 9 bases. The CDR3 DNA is TGCGCCAGCAGCTCAGACAGACCCTACGAGCAGTACTTC. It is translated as CASSSDRPYEQYF.

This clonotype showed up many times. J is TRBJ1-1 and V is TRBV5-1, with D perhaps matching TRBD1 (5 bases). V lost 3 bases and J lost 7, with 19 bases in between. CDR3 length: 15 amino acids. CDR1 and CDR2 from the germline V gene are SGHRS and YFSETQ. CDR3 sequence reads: CASSSTSGARGEAFF. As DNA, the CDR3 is TGCGCCAGCAGCTCAACCTCCGGGGCCCGAGGTGAAGCTTTCTTT.

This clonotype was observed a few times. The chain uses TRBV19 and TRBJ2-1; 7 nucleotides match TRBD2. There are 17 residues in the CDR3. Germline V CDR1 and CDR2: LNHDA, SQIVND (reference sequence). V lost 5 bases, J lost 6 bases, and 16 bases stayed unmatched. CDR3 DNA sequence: TGTGCCAGTAGTCCCCGGGGAAGCGGGGCCGCCGCCAATGAGCAGTTCTTC. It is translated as CASSPRGSGAAANEQFF. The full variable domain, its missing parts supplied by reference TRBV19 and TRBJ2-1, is DGGITQSPKYLFRKEGQNVTLSCEQNLNHDAMYWYRQDPGQGLRLIYYSQIVNDFQKGDIAEGYSVSREKKESFPLTVTSAQKNPTAFYLCASSPRGSGAAANEQFFGPGTRLTVL.

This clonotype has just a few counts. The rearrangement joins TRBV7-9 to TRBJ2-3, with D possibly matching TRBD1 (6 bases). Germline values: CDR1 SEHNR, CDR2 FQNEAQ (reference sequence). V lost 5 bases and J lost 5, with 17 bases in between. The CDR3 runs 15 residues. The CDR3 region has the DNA TGTGCCAGCAGCCCCGATACCATAGGGGGAGATACGCAGTATTTT. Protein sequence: CASSPDTIGGDTQYF.

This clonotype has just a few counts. The CDR3 here is CASSPSPSSYNEQFF. In DNA form, the CDR3 reads TGCGCCAGCAGCCCTAGTCCGAGCTCCTACAATGAGCAGTTCTTC. The rearrangement joins TRBV5-1 to TRBJ2-1; D not resolved. Germline loops: CDR1 SGHRS, CDR2 YFSETQ. The CDR3 length is 15 residues. Trimming removed 4 bases at V and 0 bases at J, with 11 bases between.

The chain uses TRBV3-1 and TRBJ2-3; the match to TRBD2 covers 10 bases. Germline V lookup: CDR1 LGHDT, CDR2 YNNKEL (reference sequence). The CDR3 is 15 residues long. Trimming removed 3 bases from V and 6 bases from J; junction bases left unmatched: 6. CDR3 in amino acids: CASSHPSGRSDTQYF. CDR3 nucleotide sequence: TGTGCCAGCAGCCACCCTAGCGGGAGATCCGATACGCAGTATTTT.

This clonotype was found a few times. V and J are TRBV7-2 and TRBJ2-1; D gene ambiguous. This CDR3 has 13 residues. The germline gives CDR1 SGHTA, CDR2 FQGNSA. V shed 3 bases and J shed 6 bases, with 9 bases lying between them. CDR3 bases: TGTGCCAGCAGCTTCTCTCGGCCCAATGAGCAGTTCTTC. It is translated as CASSFSRPNEQFF.

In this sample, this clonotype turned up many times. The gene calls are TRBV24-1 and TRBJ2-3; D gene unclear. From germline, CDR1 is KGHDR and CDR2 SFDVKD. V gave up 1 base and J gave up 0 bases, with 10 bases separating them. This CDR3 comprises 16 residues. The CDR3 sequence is CATSDLGGLSTDTQYF. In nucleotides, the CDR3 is TGTGCCACCAGTGATTTAGGCGGCCTAAGCACAGATACGCAGTATTTT.

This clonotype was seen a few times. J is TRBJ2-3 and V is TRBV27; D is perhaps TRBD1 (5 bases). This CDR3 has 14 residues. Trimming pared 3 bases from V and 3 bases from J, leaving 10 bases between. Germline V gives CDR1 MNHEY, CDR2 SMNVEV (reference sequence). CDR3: CASSFQGLTDTQYF. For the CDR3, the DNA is TGTGCCAGCAGTTTCCAGGGTTTGACAGATACGCAGTATTTT.

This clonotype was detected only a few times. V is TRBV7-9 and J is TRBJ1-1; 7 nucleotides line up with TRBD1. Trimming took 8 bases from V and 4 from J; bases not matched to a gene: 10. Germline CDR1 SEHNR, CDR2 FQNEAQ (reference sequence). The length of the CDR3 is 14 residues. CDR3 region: CASASRGGGTEAFF. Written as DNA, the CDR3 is TGTGCCAGCGCCAGCAGGGGGGGCGGCACTGAAGCTTTCTTT.

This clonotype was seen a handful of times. The CDR3 is CASISGLRADTQYF. The CDR3 DNA sequence: TGCGCCAGCATCTCGGGACTGAGGGCAGATACGCAGTATTTT. The chain is built from TRBV5-1 and TRBJ2-3, with a weak D call TRBD2 (6 bases). CDR1 and CDR2 from the germline V gene are SGHRS and YFSETQ. Trimming cost V 6 bases and J 4 bases, with 15 bases left between them. There are 14 residues in the CDR3.

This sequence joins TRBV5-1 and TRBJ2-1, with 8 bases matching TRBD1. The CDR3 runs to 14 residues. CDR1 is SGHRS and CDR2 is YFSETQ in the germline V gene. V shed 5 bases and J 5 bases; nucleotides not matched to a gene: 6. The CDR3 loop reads CASRKQGANNEQFF. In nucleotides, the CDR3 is TGCGCCAGCAGAAAGCAGGGGGCTAACAATGAGCAGTTCTTC.